This TCR beta chain was identified during a study of T cell changes during pregnancy in multiple sclerosis. Germline trimming cut 5 bases from V and 4 bases from J; bases unmatched to any gene: 7. Germline CDR1 and CDR2: MNHNS and SASEGT. The CDR3 has 15 amino acids. TCRdb keeps only in-frame clones here, not all; method: immunoSEQ multiplex PCR. The sample lists some 67,000 clones; more than 85% were seen once. The sequencing here drew on peripheral blood, taken in the first trimester of pregnancy. This receptor was taken from a female donor with multiple sclerosis, enrolled in a pregnancy study. This chain uses TRBV6-1 with TRBJ1-3; 8 bases are a match to TRBD1. Here the CDR3 DNA reads TGTGCCAGCAGTTTTTCGACAGGGGTCGGAAACACCATATATTTT. It translates to CASSFSTGVGNTIYF.